This TCR beta chain originates from a study of CD8 T cells in Susac syndrome. cDNA came from 0.5 to 1 ug RNA primed by random hexamers. Each CDR3 protein gets one entry after TCRdb re-called the immunoSEQ multiplex PCR reads with MiXCR. Of around 130,000 distinct CDR3 sequences listed, approximately 94% are singletons. CDR1 MNHEY and CDR2 SMNVEV come from the germline V gene (reference sequence). The V and J ends lost 7 bases and 4 bases respectively, with 7 bases between them. The CDR3 is 11 amino acids. This chain joins TRBV27 and TRBJ2-5; D is unclear. The sequence was collected from a human donor in good health. The sample taken for sequencing was CD4+ T cells from PBMCs. The CDR3 region is CASKFGETQYF. Written as DNA, the CDR3 is TGTGCCAGCAAGTTTGGAGAGACCCAGTACTTC.